These 19 T cell receptor beta chains were all obtained from the same sample, sequenced in a study of T cells in localized non-small cell lung cancer. The data were produced by immunoSEQ multiplex PCR, yet TCRdb's version contains in-frame clones alone and is incomplete. This table holds about 8,200 clones, roughly 60% found once. The material was lymph node tissue, obtained before any cancer treatment. The receptors here all came from a male donor at least 60 years old with stage I squamous cell lung carcinoma.

The chain couples TRBV14 to TRBJ2-7; 8 bases map to TRBD1. From germline, CDR1 is SGHDN and CDR2 FVKESK. The CDR3 runs to 14 residues. The ends lost 1 base at V and 7 bases at J; junction bases unmatched: 6. This CDR3 is CASSQVTGGGEQYF. The DNA for the CDR3 is TGTGCCAGCAGCCAAGTCACAGGGGGAGGTGAGCAGTACTTC.

The chain recombines TRBV10-2 with TRBJ1-1; TRBD1 aligns across 9 bases. The junction had 5 bases not matched to a gene; V was cut back by 5 bases and J by 1 base. Looked up from germline, CDR1 is WSHSY and CDR2 is SAAADI. The CDR3 consists of 15 residues. For the CDR3, the DNA is TGCGCCAGCAGTTACCCGGGACAGGGGAACACTGAAGCTTTCTTT. This codes for CASSYPGQGNTEAFF.

This clone was recorded a few times. The chain combines TRBV6-8 with TRBJ1-2, with 8 bases fitting TRBD1. CDR3 length: 15 residues. V lost 5 bases to trimming and J lost 4 bases; unmatched junction nucleotides: 9. Germline CDR1 and CDR2: MNHGY and SAAAGT. CDR3 nucleotides: TGTGCCAGCAGTACAGACGGACAGGGAATCTATGGCTACACCTTC. Translated, it gives CASSTDGQGIYGYTF.

The chain joins TRBV18 to TRBJ1-1; 8 nucleotides align to TRBD1. CDR1 is KGHSH and CDR2 is LQKENI in the germline V gene. Trimming cost V 10 bases and J 1 base; bases outside gene matches: 5. The CDR3 sequence is 13 residues long. CDR3 loop: CANSGTGNTEAFF. DNA of the CDR3: TGTGCCAACTCCGGGACAGGGAACACTGAAGCTTTCTTT.

A few counts support this clone. J is TRBJ2-7 and V is TRBV19; TRBD1 aligns across 7 bases. Germline CDR1 LNHDA, CDR2 SQIVND (reference sequence). J was trimmed by 0 bases and V by 7 bases; bases with no gene match: 6. The CDR3 has 14 residues. The CDR3 DNA is TGTGCCAGTAAGTCGACAGGGACCTCCTACGAGCAGTACTTC. Its translation is CASKSTGTSYEQYF. The variable domain in full, completed from reference TRBV19 and TRBJ2-7, reads DGGITQSPKYLFRKEGQNVTLSCEQNLNHDAMYWYRQDPGQGLRLIYYSQIVNDFQKGDIAEGYSVSREKKESFPLTVTSAQKNPTAFYLCASKSTGTSYEQYFGPGTRLTVT.

The chain links TRBV5-1 to TRBJ2-6; no firm D call. In germline, CDR1 is SGHRS, CDR2 YFSETQ. The V gene lost 0 bases and the J gene lost 4 bases, with 8 bases spanning the gap. The CDR3 extends over 15 amino acids. DNA for the CDR3: TGCGCCAGCAGCTTGGGGCGCGTCGGGGCCAACGTCCTGACTTTC. Translated, it gives CASSLGRVGANVLTF.

The chain employs TRBV29-1 and TRBJ1-2, with 7 bases aligning to TRBD1. V was clipped by 4 bases and J by 8 bases; unmatched bases: 7. Germline V gene sequence: CDR1 SQVTM, CDR2 ANQGSEA. The CDR3 extends over 12 amino acids. CDR3 sequence (DNA): TGCAGCGTTGCTGAGGGGGCGGAAGGCTACACCTTC. It specifies CSVAEGAEGYTF.

This clone was recorded a few times. The rearrangement uses TRBV14 and TRBJ1-2; 9 bases are shared with TRBD1. CDR3 length: 15 residues. Trimming removed 0 bases from V and 6 bases from J; junction bases left unmatched: 5. Germline V gives CDR1 SGHDN, CDR2 FVKESK. The CDR3 nucleotides are TGTGCCAGCAGCCAAGATTGGACAGGGGCGGATGGCTACACCTTC. This translates into CASSQDWTGADGYTF.

V usage is TRBV30 and J usage is TRBJ1-2, with a tentative D call TRBD1 (6 bases). CDR1 is GTSNPN, CDR2 SVGIG, per germline (reference sequence). V shed 5 bases and J shed 8 bases, with 12 bases lying between them. This CDR3 region has 11 residues. The CDR3 bases are TGTGCCTGGCTACAGGGAGGCGGCTACACCTTC. This encodes CAWLQGGGYTF.

The J gene is TRBJ2-7, the V gene TRBV19, with 9 bases lining up with TRBD1. The trim removed 2 bases at V and 3 bases at J, leaving 2 bases unmatched. This CDR3 spans 14 amino acids. Germline CDR1 reads LNHDA; CDR2 reads SQIVND (reference sequence). The CDR3 loop is CASSIRGQGYEQYF. The CDR3 DNA follows: TGTGCCAGTAGTATAAGGGGACAGGGCTACGAGCAGTACTTC.

The chain has TRBV9 and TRBJ2-1; D perhaps matches TRBD2 (5 bases). CDR1 and CDR2 from the germline V gene are SGDLS and YYNGEE. This CDR3 is 13 amino acids long. V was cut by 5 bases and J by 7 bases, with 13 bases left in between. The CDR3 is CASSEVRGNEQFF. CDR3 coding DNA: TGTGCCAGCAGTGAAGTACGAGGGAATGAGCAGTTCTTC. Supplemented by reference TRBV9 and TRBJ2-1, the full variable domain reads DSGVTQTPKHLITATGQRVTLRCSPRSGDLSVYWYQQSLDQGLQFLIQYYNGEERAKGNILERFSAQQFPDLHSELNLSSLELGDSALYFCASSEVRGNEQFFGPGTRLTVL.

This clone was detected only a few times. The V and J genes are TRBV14 and TRBJ1-1, with D unclear. The germline V gene has CDR1 SGHDN and CDR2 FVKESK. The V and J ends lost 0 bases and 5 bases respectively, with 16 bases between them. The CDR3 loop spans 16 amino acids. CDR3 in DNA: TGTGCCAGCAGCCAAGATCTTAAGTGGGGTTTTACTGAAGCTTTCTTT. It specifies CASSQDLKWGFTEAFF.

The genes are TRBV29-1 and TRBJ2-1; D possibly corresponds to TRBD2 (7 bases). Trimming removed 5 bases from V and 5 bases from J, with 19 bases in between. This CDR3 contains 15 residues. Germline-derived CDR1 and CDR2 are SQVTM and ANQGSEA. The CDR3 nucleotides are TGCAGCGTTTTCTGGGGGGCTAGCGGACACAATGAGCAGTTCTTC. This encodes CSVFWGASGHNEQFF.

The rearrangement uses TRBV9 and TRBJ2-1; possible D gene TRBD2, 6 bases. V was pared by 8 bases and J by 8 bases, with 20 bases between. Per the germline V gene, CDR1 is SGDLS and CDR2 is YYNGEE. The CDR3 totals 14 residues. The CDR3 loop reads CARGTSPLGDEQFF. The DNA for the CDR3 is TGTGCCAGAGGAACTAGCCCGTTAGGCGATGAGCAGTTCTTC.

The chain uses TRBV5-1 and TRBJ1-1; 8 nucleotides match TRBD1. Germline V gives CDR1 SGHRS, CDR2 YFSETQ. With V trimmed by 4 bases and J by 4 bases, 12 bases remained unmatched. This CDR3 contains 16 residues. The CDR3 region has the DNA TGCGCCAGCAGCACCTCCGGGACAGGATTAGGCACTGAAGCTTTCTTT. It yields the protein CASSTSGTGLGTEAFF.

This clone was seen only once. V gene TRBV19 combines with J gene TRBJ2-1; tentatively, D is TRBD2 (6 bases). V was pared by 5 bases and J by 13 bases, with 18 bases between. The CDR3 loop spans 13 amino acids. Per the germline V gene, CDR1 is LNHDA and CDR2 is SQIVND (reference sequence). The CDR3 is CASSDQKGRPQFF. The CDR3 DNA sequence: TGTGCCAGTAGTGATCAGAAGGGGAGGCCCCAGTTCTTC.

V and J are TRBV23-1 and TRBJ2-1, with TRBD1 as a possible D gene (5 bases). TRBV23-1 carries the ORF label, with uncertain function. The CDR3 extends over 15 amino acids. V lost 7 bases, J lost 0 bases, and 13 bases lay in between. The CDR3 loop reads CASTITTGSYNEQFF. The CDR3 nucleotides are TGCGCCAGCACAATAACTACAGGCTCCTACAATGAGCAGTTCTTC.

The chain employs TRBV10-2 and TRBJ1-5; the D gene is possibly TRBD1 (5 bases). The CDR3 sequence is 13 residues long. Germline CDR1 is WSHSY and CDR2 is SAAADI. V was clipped by 0 bases and J by 7 bases, with 7 bases between them. In DNA form, the CDR3 reads TGCGCCAGCAGTGAGTCGCAGGGACAGCCCCAGCATTTT. Translation: CASSESQGQPQHF.

V is TRBV6-8 and J is TRBJ1-4; 7 positions agree with TRBD1. The V segment lost 5 bases and the J segment 7 bases; nucleotides outside the gene matches: 7. This CDR3 has 14 residues. Germline V lookup: CDR1 MNHGY, CDR2 SAAAGT. In DNA form, the CDR3 reads TGTGCCAGCAGTGGGGTAGGGGGCGGTGAAAAACTGTTTTTT. This translates into CASSGVGGGEKLFF.